The 27 T cell receptor beta chains presented below share a single source sample, sequenced in a study of blood T cell repertoires in COVID-19. Profiled with immunoSEQ multiplex PCR; TCRdb holds only in-frame clones, not every one. In the table there are 240,000 or so clones, about four fifths of which are singletons. Sequenced material: peripheral blood. These receptors came from a man aged 30-40 years who had recovered from COVID-19.

The V gene is TRBV6-5, the J gene TRBJ1-1, with D tentatively TRBD1 (5 bases). The CDR3 length is 14 residues. Per germline, CDR1 MNHEY and CDR2 SVGAGI. Trimming took 7 bases from V and 5 from J, leaving 17 bases between them. CDR3 in amino acids: CASTPGRGWTEAFF. In DNA, the CDR3 is TGTGCCAGCACCCCGGGTAGGGGTTGGACTGAAGCTTTCTTT.

This clone appeared a few times. The V gene is TRBV5-1, the J gene TRBJ1-6, with D hard to call. Trimming removed 4 bases from V and 12 bases from J, with 17 bases in between. The CDR3 covers 14 residues. The germline V gene has CDR1 SGHRS and CDR2 YFSETQ. CDR3 protein: CASSPAGSDIPLHF. In DNA form, the CDR3 reads TGCGCCAGCAGCCCTGCGGGCTCAGACATACCCCTCCACTTT. The entire variable domain, with the rest obtained from reference TRBV5-1 and TRBJ1-6, is as follows: KAGVTQTPRYLIKTRGQQVTLSCSPISGHRSVSWYQQTPGQGLQFLFEYFSETQRNKGNFPGRFSGRQFSNSRSEMNVSTLELGDSALYLCASSPAGSDIPLHFGNGTRLTVT.

This chain uses TRBV9 with TRBJ2-5; TRBD2 agrees at 8 bases. Germline CDR1 is SGDLS and CDR2 is YYNGEE. CDR3 length: 15 residues. With V trimmed by 3 bases and J by 2 bases, 6 bases remained unmatched. The chain's CDR3 is CASSAPRGGQETQYF. DNA of the CDR3: TGTGCCAGCAGCGCCCCTCGGGGGGGTCAAGAGACCCAGTACTTC.

The chain uses TRBV19 and TRBJ1-2; TRBD1 matches 10 bases. With V trimmed by 9 bases and J by 6 bases, 13 bases remained unmatched. The germline gives CDR1 LNHDA, CDR2 SQIVND (reference sequence). The CDR3 length is 15 residues. The CDR3 is CASRDPGQGPHGYTF. For the CDR3, the DNA is TGTGCCAGCCGAGACCCGGGACAGGGGCCCCATGGCTACACCTTC.

The gene calls are TRBV9 and TRBJ2-3, with D unresolved. Looked up from germline, CDR1 is SGDLS and CDR2 is YYNGEE. This CDR3 contains 14 residues. V was shortened by 2 bases and J by 4 bases, with 11 bases between the two germline ends. The CDR3 spells CASSVRIGADTQYF. The DNA for the CDR3 is TGTGCCAGCAGCGTCAGAATTGGTGCAGATACGCAGTATTTT.

The gene calls are TRBV7-9 and TRBJ2-3; 9 nucleotides agree with TRBD2. In germline, CDR1 is SEHNR, CDR2 FQNEAQ (reference sequence). The CDR3 has 16 amino acids. Trimming took 5 bases from V and 0 from J; bases not matched to a gene: 6. The DNA for the CDR3 is TGTGCCAGCAGCGCCCGCGGGGGGGGTAGCACAGATACGCAGTATTTT. This sequence encodes CASSARGGGSTDTQYF. Supplemented by reference TRBV7-9 and TRBJ2-3, the full variable domain reads DTGVSQNPRHKITKRGQNVTFRCDPISEHNRLYWYRQTLGQGPEFLTYFQNEAQLEKSRLLSDRFSAERPKGSFSTLEIQRTEQGDSAMYLCASSARGGGSTDTQYFGPGTRLTVL.

J is TRBJ2-2 and V is TRBV4-1; a weak D match, TRBD1 (6 bases). Germline V gene lookup returns CDR1 MGHRA and CDR2 YSYEKL. Trimming removed 2 bases at V and 5 bases at J, with 9 bases between. This CDR3 comprises 14 residues. The CDR3 nucleotides are TGCGCCAGCAGCCAAATAACAGGGACCGGGGAGCTGTTTTTT. Protein product: CASSQITGTGELFF.

This clone was seen a few times. V gene TRBV12-3 or TRBV12-4 combines with J gene TRBJ2-3; D gene uncertain. The CDR3 length is 11 residues. The V end was cut by 3 bases, the J end by 6 bases, with 4 bases between. CDR3 region: CASSFVDTQYF. In DNA, the CDR3 is TGTGCCAGCAGTTTCGTGGATACGCAGTATTTT.

This chain's CDR3 is CASSVGGGRNEQFF. For the CDR3, the DNA is TGTGCCAGCAGCGTAGGAGGAGGGCGTAATGAGCAGTTCTTC. The chain joins TRBV9 to TRBJ2-1, with a possible D match to TRBD2 (6 bases). Between the trimmed V and J ends, which lost 0 bases and 7 bases, there was a span of 11 bases. Germline loops: CDR1 SGDLS, CDR2 YYNGEE. This CDR3 is built from 14 residues.

This clone showed up just once. V is TRBV3-1 (or the pseudogene TRBV3-2) and J is TRBJ2-3, with TRBD2 identical over 16 bases. This CDR3 has 19 residues. Trimming cost V 4 bases and J 1 base; bases outside gene matches: 8. Looked up from germline, CDR1 is LGHDT and CDR2 is YNNKEL (reference sequence). CDR3 sequence reads: CASSPGLAGGLRGTDTQYF. Written as DNA, the CDR3 is TGTGCCAGCAGCCCGGGACTAGCGGGGGGGCTTCGGGGCACAGATACGCAGTATTTT.

J is TRBJ1-2 and V is TRBV15; TRBD1 matches at 8 bases. CDR3 length: 15 amino acids. Germline V gene data show CDR1 as LNHNV and CDR2 as YYDKDF (reference sequence). The V gene end was trimmed by 1 base and the J gene end by 7 bases; junction bases not matched to a gene: 8. This CDR3 is CATSRVGGQGSGYTF. As DNA, the CDR3 is TGTGCCACCAGCAGAGTTGGAGGACAGGGTTCTGGCTACACCTTC. Combining the CDR3 with reference TRBV15 and TRBJ1-2 gives the whole variable domain DAMVIQNPRYQVTQFGKPVTLSCSQTLNHNVMYWYQQKSSQAPKLLFHYYDKDFNNEADTPDNFQSRRPNTSFCFLDIRSPGLGDTAMYLCATSRVGGQGSGYTFGSGTRLTVV.

The chain joins TRBV5-6 to TRBJ2-1; the D is unclear. This CDR3 is built from 13 residues. Deletions cut 4 bases from V and 8 bases from J, with 13 bases between. CDR1 and CDR2 (germline): SGHDT, YYEEEE. CDR3 loop: CASSPSRLDEQFF. DNA of the CDR3: TGTGCCAGCAGCCCCTCTAGATTAGATGAGCAGTTCTTC. Based on the CDR3 plus reference TRBV5-6 and TRBJ2-1, the full variable domain is DAGVTQSPTHLIKTRGQQVTLRCSPKSGHDTVSWYQQALGQGPQFIFQYYEEEERQRGNFPDRFSGHQFPNYSSELNVNALLLGDSALYLCASSPSRLDEQFFGPGTRLTVL.

This chain uses TRBV11-2 with TRBJ2-1, with TRBD2 matching 14 bases. With V trimmed by 1 base and J by 4 bases, 9 bases remained unmatched. CDR1 SGHAT and CDR2 FQNNGV come from the germline V gene. The CDR3 runs to 19 residues. The CDR3 region has the DNA TGTGCCAGCAGCTTAGGATTGGGGACTAGCGGGGGACCATACAATGAGCAGTTCTTC. Protein product: CASSLGLGTSGGPYNEQFF.

This chain joins TRBV3-1 (or the pseudogene TRBV3-2) and TRBJ1-3, with TRBD1 identical over 7 bases. V shed 0 bases and J 3 bases; nucleotides not matched to a gene: 2. This CDR3 comprises 15 residues. Germline loops: CDR1 LGHDT, CDR2 YNNKEL (reference sequence). The CDR3 region is CASSQEPGGGNTIYF. The CDR3 DNA follows: TGTGCCAGCAGCCAAGAACCAGGGGGTGGAAACACCATATATTTT.

In this sample, this clone turned up once. The rearrangement uses TRBV6-5 and TRBJ1-2, with D maybe TRBD1 (5 bases). CDR3 length: 14 residues. Trimming shortened V by 6 bases and J by 3 bases, and 14 bases separated the two germline ends. CDR1 is MNHEY, CDR2 SVGAGI, per germline. CDR3 amino acids: CASSGQGRDYGYTF. For the CDR3, the DNA is TGTGCCAGCAGCGGGCAGGGTAGAGACTATGGCTACACCTTC.

The chain has TRBV5-6 and TRBJ1-3; the match to TRBD1 covers 7 bases. Germline V gives CDR1 SGHDT, CDR2 YYEEEE. V lost 6 bases, J lost 3 bases, and 9 bases stayed unmatched. The CDR3 has 15 amino acids. CDR3 region: CASTQTGRNGNTIYF. CDR3 bases: TGTGCCAGCACTCAGACAGGGCGAAATGGAAACACCATATATTTT.

V usage is TRBV18 and J usage is TRBJ1-1; unclear D gene. V was pared by 6 bases and J by 1 base, with 18 bases between. This CDR3 is built from 16 residues. CDR1 and CDR2 (germline): KGHSH, LQKENI. The CDR3 nucleotides read TGTGCCAGCTCGCTGTTGGTAGAGAGGTCGAACACTGAAGCTTTCTTT. This gives the protein CASSLLVERSNTEAFF.

V gene TRBV19 combines with J gene TRBJ2-1, with D tentatively TRBD1 (5 bases). The V gene's germline CDR1 is LNHDA and CDR2 SQIVND (reference sequence). The CDR3 is 14 amino acids. V shed 5 bases and J shed 3 bases, with 11 bases lying between them. The CDR3 nucleotides are TGTGCCAGTAGTTCACCCACAGGCTACAATGAGCAGTTCTTC. Protein product: CASSSPTGYNEQFF.

The chain has TRBV28 and TRBJ2-3, with 9 bases identical to TRBD2. Looked up from germline, CDR1 is MDHEN and CDR2 is SYDVKM. J was trimmed by 4 bases and V by 5 bases; bases with no gene match: 4. This CDR3 is 14 amino acids long. CDR3 in amino acids: CASSSAGGPDTQYF. CDR3 coding DNA: TGTGCCAGCAGTAGCGCGGGGGGGCCAGATACGCAGTATTTT.

This chain connects TRBV7-3 to TRBJ2-3; tentative D call: TRBD2 (5 bases). The CDR3 has 14 residues. Per germline, CDR1 SGHTA and CDR2 FQGTGA. Deletions cut 3 bases from V and 0 bases from J, with 7 bases between. This CDR3 is CASSFAGSTDTQYF. The CDR3 DNA sequence: TGTGCCAGCAGCTTTGCGGGTAGCACAGATACGCAGTATTTT.

This clone has a handful of counts. V and J are TRBV6-6 and TRBJ2-7, with 8 bases matching TRBD2. CDR3 size: 12 residues. CDR1 and CDR2 from the germline V gene are MNHNY and SVGAGI (reference sequence). With V trimmed by 8 bases and J by 6 bases, 6 bases remained unmatched. The CDR3 spells CASRGGPGEQYV. The CDR3 region has the DNA TGTGCCAGCCGGGGGGGCCCCGGCGAGCAGTACGTC.

V gene TRBV19 combines with J gene TRBJ1-1; 9 bases agree with TRBD1. Per the germline V gene, CDR1 is LNHDA and CDR2 is SQIVND (reference sequence). J was trimmed by 5 bases and V by 7 bases; bases with no gene match: 11. The CDR3 is made up of 15 amino acids. The CDR3 DNA follows: TGTGCCAGTAATACGGACAGGGGTTTTTCGACTGAAGCTTTCTTT. Its translation: CASNTDRGFSTEAFF. Based on the CDR3 plus reference TRBV19 and TRBJ1-1, the full variable domain is DGGITQSPKYLFRKEGQNVTLSCEQNLNHDAMYWYRQDPGQGLRLIYYSQIVNDFQKGDIAEGYSVSREKKESFPLTVTSAQKNPTAFYLCASNTDRGFSTEAFFGQGTRLTVV.

This clone turned up a few times. The chain recombines TRBV6-2 or TRBV6-3 with TRBJ2-1; D remains ambiguous. Trimming removed 6 bases at V and 9 bases at J, with 15 bases between. Germline V gene data show CDR1 as MNHEY and CDR2 as SVGEGT. This CDR3 comprises 13 residues. The CDR3 reads CASSLGPRREQFF. The CDR3 bases are TGTGCCAGCAGCCTGGGCCCCCGTCGTGAGCAGTTCTTC.

The rearrangement joins TRBV9 to TRBJ2-3; the D gene is possibly TRBD2 (6 bases). The CDR3 consists of 14 residues. Germline CDR1 SGDLS, CDR2 YYNGEE. V lost 0 bases and J lost 2, with 7 bases in between. CDR3 coding DNA: TGTGCCAGCAGCGTAGAGGACTACACAGATACGCAGTATTTT. This sequence encodes CASSVEDYTDTQYF. The entire variable domain, with the rest obtained from reference TRBV9 and TRBJ2-3, is as follows: DSGVTQTPKHLITATGQRVTLRCSPRSGDLSVYWYQQSLDQGLQFLIQYYNGEERAKGNILERFSAQQFPDLHSELNLSSLELGDSALYFCASSVEDYTDTQYFGPGTRLTVL.

The V and J genes are TRBV3-1 (or the pseudogene TRBV3-2) and TRBJ1-5; unclear D gene. In germline, CDR1 is LGHDT, CDR2 YNNKEL (reference sequence). This CDR3 comprises 13 residues. Trimming left V 3 bases short and J 4 bases short, with 7 bases between. In DNA form, the CDR3 reads TGTGCCAGCAGCCAGGGAGGGAATCAGCCCCAGCATTTT. It encodes CASSQGGNQPQHF.

This sequence joins TRBV10-3 and TRBJ1-1; tentatively, D is TRBD1 (6 bases). The ends were cut back, 7 bases at V and 4 bases at J, with 13 bases in the middle. Germline CDR1 ENHRY, CDR2 SYGVKD. The CDR3 covers 13 residues. As DNA, the CDR3 is TGTGCCATCAATGGGGGCCCCCGCACTGAAGCTTTCTTT. Encoded protein: CAINGGPRTEAFF.

This chain joins TRBV10-3 and TRBJ2-1, with a possible D match to TRBD1 (8 bases). V lost 8 bases and J 9 bases, leaving 17 bases between the germline ends. The CDR3 loop spans 13 amino acids. CDR1 is ENHRY, CDR2 SYGVKD, per germline. The CDR3, as DNA: TGTGCCATCGGGAAGACAGGGGAGGGTGAGCAGTTCTTC. Encoded protein: CAIGKTGEGEQFF.